This T cell receptor beta chain came from a study of blood T cell repertoires in COVID-19 (dated by TCRdb to the early 2020s). Concerning the study at large: Collaborator samples came from the United States, Italy and Spain and covered acute and convalescent phases of COVID-19. Samples came from the ongoing ImmuneRACE study (first 160 participants) plus 1,254 subjects from 6 global collaborators. Where HLA class I and class II types were available, the types were taken from metadata supplied by the sample provider, not from assay-based typing. The material from the prospective study consisted of cDNA or gDNA derived from T cells, B-cell-depleted T cells, or PBMCs. Sample metadata almost always included a de-identified subject ID, COVID-19 status, age in years and sex. The dataset comprised deeply sampled blood TCRbeta repertoires from subjects exposed to, actively infected with, or recovered from COVID-19. The repertoires were made available in a free public database intended to serve as a resource for research on the immune response to SARS-CoV-2.

Whole blood was collected in K2EDTA tubes by collaborating institutions according to the institutions' own protocols. For TCRbeta analysis, collaborators shipped samples as frozen whole blood, isolated PBMCs, or DNA extracted from either of those sample types. TCRbeta CDR3 regions were amplified from genomic DNA by means of the immunoSEQ Assay, a bias-controlled multiplex PCR. The authors' analysis ran thus. Nucleated cell counts per sample were estimated from amplification of reference gene primers within the assay. Sequence reads were collapsed and filtered to measure the absolute abundance of every unique TCRbeta CDR3 rearrangement. For each sample, productive Simpson clonality was calculated by taking the square root of Simpson's diversity index across productive rearrangements. Imported from immuneACCESS, the table was reduced by TCRdb to in-frame sequences with V and J called. These copies leave out some clones; in studies compared against another copy, an unresolved V gene accounts for under half, and the cause of the remainder is not known. V, J and clone size are those of that table, while D and trimming were read from the DNA. Present in this sample are roughly 160,000 clones, more than 70% of which were seen just once. The ten biggest clones cover roughly 7% of the sample.

What the research found in general, with its limitations: The amount of clinical and demographic metadata varied by source and participant and was provided uncurated.

As for this clone: Its binding antigen is unknown. No per-base quality is available; no much larger clone lies one base away.

Relative to germline, V is 0 bases shorter and J is 0 bases shorter, with 11 bases between their ends. The CDR1 and CDR2 encoded by the germline V gene (reference sequence) are MNHEY and SMNVEV. Including cysteine and phenylalanine, the CDR3 has 16 amino acids. Of the read, only the CDR3 DNA is kept; its 48 bases are in frame from base 1. The V and J genes are TRBV27 and TRBJ1-1; confidence is insufficient to name the D gene. This clonotype was obtained from a man aged 45-60 years with active or convalescent COVID-19. The specimen was peripheral blood. In nucleotide form, the sequence is TGTGCCAGCAGTTTATCGTGGCGGTCCTTGAACACTGAAGCTTTCTTT. It translates as CASSLSWRSLNTEAFF.